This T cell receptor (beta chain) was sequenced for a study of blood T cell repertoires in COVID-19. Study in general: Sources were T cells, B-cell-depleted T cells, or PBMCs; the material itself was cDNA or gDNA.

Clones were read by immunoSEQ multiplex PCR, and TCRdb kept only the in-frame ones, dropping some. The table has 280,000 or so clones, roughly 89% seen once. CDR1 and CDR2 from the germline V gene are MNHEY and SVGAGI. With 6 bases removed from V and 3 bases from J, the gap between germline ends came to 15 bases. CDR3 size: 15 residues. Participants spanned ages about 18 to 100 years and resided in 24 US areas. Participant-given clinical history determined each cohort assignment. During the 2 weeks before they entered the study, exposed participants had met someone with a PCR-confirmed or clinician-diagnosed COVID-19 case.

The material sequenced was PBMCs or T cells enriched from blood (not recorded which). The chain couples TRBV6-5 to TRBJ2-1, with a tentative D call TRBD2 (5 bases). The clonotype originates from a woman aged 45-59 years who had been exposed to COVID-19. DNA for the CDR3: TGTGCCAGCAGGAGAGTACTAGTAAACTACAATGAGCAGTTCTTC. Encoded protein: CASRRVLVNYNEQFF.